One and the same sample provided the 25 T cell receptor beta chains below, sequenced in a study of cytomegalovirus exposure and HLA in healthy donors. PCR primers comprised 60 Vbeta and 13 Jbeta primers. TCRdb's table, derived via immunoSEQ multiplex PCR, lists solely in-frame clones and lacks some. Found here are about 130,000 clones, roughly four fifths of them singletons; the top ten hold roughly 2%. Sequencing was carried out using PBMCs. Every receptor here comes from a man aged 25 to 40 in good health and CMV-seronegative.

V gene TRBV28 combines with J gene TRBJ2-7; 11 bases line up with TRBD2. The CDR3 length is 15 residues. Germline loops: CDR1 MDHEN, CDR2 SYDVKM. V was clipped by 5 bases and J by 2 bases; unmatched bases: 5. The CDR3 nucleotides read TGTGCCAGCAGTCTAGCGGGAGGATTAACCTACGAGCAGTACTTC. It specifies CASSLAGGLTYEQYF.

V usage is TRBV19 and J usage is TRBJ2-1, with D uncertain. There are 15 residues in the CDR3. CDR1 is LNHDA, CDR2 SQIVND, per germline (reference sequence). Trimming shortened V by 1 base and J by 0 bases, and 7 bases separated the two germline ends. The CDR3 DNA sequence: TGTGCCAGTAGTATAGCCATGAGCTCCTACAATGAGCAGTTCTTC. Translating gives CASSIAMSSYNEQFF. Based on the CDR3 plus reference TRBV19 and TRBJ2-1, the full variable domain is DGGITQSPKYLFRKEGQNVTLSCEQNLNHDAMYWYRQDPGQGLRLIYYSQIVNDFQKGDIAEGYSVSREKKESFPLTVTSAQKNPTAFYLCASSIAMSSYNEQFFGPGTRLTVL.

This clone has only one observation. The V call is TRBV5-1, the J call TRBJ2-3; maybe TRBD1 (5 bases). The CDR3 totals 17 residues. CDR1 is SGHRS, CDR2 YFSETQ, per germline. V dropped 0 bases and J dropped 0 bases, with 14 bases sitting between them. This CDR3 is CASSLAPGAASTDTQYF. The CDR3 region has the DNA TGCGCCAGCAGCTTGGCTCCTGGGGCGGCTAGCACAGATACGCAGTATTTT.

J is TRBJ2-1 and V is TRBV30; 7 bases align to TRBD2. Germline values: CDR1 GTSNPN, CDR2 SVGIG (reference sequence). The V segment lost 0 bases and the J segment 0 bases; nucleotides outside the gene matches: 5. CDR3 length equals 16 residues. CDR3 DNA: TGTGCCTGGAGTGTCGGTAGCGGGTACTCCTACAATGAGCAGTTCTTC. This sequence encodes CAWSVGSGYSYNEQFF.

This sequence joins TRBV5-1 and TRBJ2-3; 12 nucleotides agree with TRBD2. Germline V gene lookup returns CDR1 SGHRS and CDR2 YFSETQ. V dropped 4 bases and J dropped 4; count of bases not matched to a gene: 7. The CDR3 runs to 16 residues. The chain's CDR3 is CASSPPSGRASDTQYF. The CDR3, as DNA: TGCGCCAGCAGCCCCCCTAGCGGGAGGGCGTCAGATACGCAGTATTTT.

This CDR3 reads CASSEGQFSSGNTIYF. The DNA of the CDR3 is TGTGCCAGCAGTGAAGGACAGTTCAGCTCTGGAAACACCATATATTTT. The V gene is TRBV6-1, the J gene TRBJ1-3; perhaps TRBD1 as D (5 bases). The V and J ends lost 1 base and 0 bases respectively, with 10 bases between them. CDR1 is MNHNS, CDR2 SASEGT, per germline. The CDR3 is made up of 16 amino acids.

CDR3 sequence: CASSRKGPGGNEQFF. CDR3 coding DNA: TGTGCCAGCAGCCGGAAAGGGCCAGGGGGGAATGAGCAGTTCTTC. The V gene is TRBV7-9, the J gene TRBJ2-1, with TRBD1 as a possible D gene (7 bases). Deletions cut 5 bases from V and 7 bases from J, with 18 bases between. CDR1 and CDR2 (germline): SEHNR, FQNEAQ (reference sequence). The CDR3 consists of 15 residues.

The chain combines TRBV6-6 with TRBJ2-7, with 9 bases identical to TRBD1. V trimming: 2 bases; J trimming: 0 bases; junction bases outside the gene matches: 5. Germline V gives CDR1 MNHNY, CDR2 SVGAGI (reference sequence). There are 16 residues in the CDR3. DNA of the CDR3: TGTGCCAGCAGTTACCCGACGGGACAGGGCTCCTACGAGCAGTACTTC. Translated, it gives CASSYPTGQGSYEQYF.

The chain recombines TRBV27 with TRBJ2-7; unclear D gene. The CDR3 loop spans 13 amino acids. V was cut by 5 bases and J by 7 bases, with 15 bases left in between. Germline assignment: CDR1 MNHEY and CDR2 SMNVEV (reference sequence). CDR3 DNA: TGTGCCAGCAGTCCCCCCCTTGTAACAGAGCAGTACTTC. Translating it yields CASSPPLVTEQYF.

The chain employs TRBV10-1 and TRBJ2-1; 9 nucleotides agree with TRBD2. V lost 2 bases, J lost 8 bases, and 4 bases stayed unmatched. The CDR3 runs 14 residues. Germline V CDR1 and CDR2: WNHNN, SYGVQD (reference sequence). The CDR3 spells CASSEAGGPYEQFF. As DNA, the CDR3 is TGCGCCAGCAGTGAGGCGGGAGGGCCCTATGAGCAGTTCTTC.

The rearrangement uses TRBV7-3 and TRBJ2-3, with 11 bases that match TRBD2. Trimming took 5 bases from V and 3 from J; bases not matched to a gene: 10. Germline assignment: CDR1 SGHTA and CDR2 FQGTGA. CDR3 size: 17 residues. DNA for the CDR3: TGTGCCAGCAGCACATCAACTAGCGGGAGACGAACAGATACGCAGTATTTT. This codes for CASSTSTSGRRTDTQYF.

J is TRBJ2-7 and V is TRBV6-5; 8 positions agree with TRBD1. CDR3 length: 11 amino acids. Germline CDR1 reads MNHEY; CDR2 reads SVGAGI. The ends lost 8 bases at V and 3 bases at J; junction bases unmatched: 0. As DNA, the CDR3 is TGTGCCAGCGGACAGGGCTACGAGCAGTACTTC. Amino acids: CASGQGYEQYF.

This chain links TRBV6-1 with TRBJ1-1; possibly TRBD1 for D (6 bases). CDR1 is MNHNS and CDR2 is SASEGT in the germline V gene. The V gene lost 4 bases and the J gene lost 3 bases, with 9 bases spanning the gap. The CDR3 totals 13 residues. The CDR3 protein is CASSVTGYTEAFF. The CDR3 bases are TGTGCCAGCAGTGTTACAGGGTACACTGAAGCTTTCTTT.

This clone was seen a few times. The chain employs TRBV19 and TRBJ2-7, with a tentative D call TRBD2 (6 bases). Germline V gene lookup returns CDR1 LNHDA and CDR2 SQIVND (reference sequence). V was trimmed by 6 bases and J by 2 bases, leaving 11 bases between them. The CDR3 loop spans 13 amino acids. This chain's CDR3 is CASSDGTAYEQYF. DNA of the CDR3: TGTGCCAGTAGCGACGGGACTGCCTACGAGCAGTACTTC.

This clone has just a few counts. The chain joins TRBV10-3 to TRBJ1-2, with D maybe TRBD1 (6 bases). Germline-derived CDR1 and CDR2 are ENHRY and SYGVKD. Trimming took 8 bases from V and 6 from J, leaving 13 bases between them. The CDR3 spans 12 residues. The CDR3 DNA reads TGTGCCATCGACACAGGGCGGAATGGCTACACCTTC. This gives the protein CAIDTGRNGYTF.

The rearrangement joins TRBV6-6 to TRBJ2-7, with D uncertain. Germline values: CDR1 MNHNY, CDR2 SVGAGI (reference sequence). This CDR3 is 13 amino acids long. V was clipped by 3 bases and J by 6 bases, with 12 bases between them. For the CDR3, the DNA is TGTGCCAGCAGTTATGGTGAGGCGACCGAGCAGTACTTC. Translating it yields CASSYGEATEQYF.

This sequence joins TRBV7-6 and TRBJ2-3; D uncertain. This CDR3 is built from 14 residues. Trimming pared 3 bases from V and 0 bases from J, leaving 7 bases between. CDR1 is SGHVS, CDR2 FNYEAQ, per germline. In nucleotides, the CDR3 is TGTGCCAGCAGCTTCGAACGGAGCACAGATACGCAGTATTTT. Translating it yields CASSFERSTDTQYF.

The gene calls are TRBV27 and TRBJ2-7; no reliable D call. Germline lookup yields CDR1 MNHEY and CDR2 SMNVEV (reference sequence). Trimming pared 4 bases from V and 3 bases from J, leaving 16 bases between. The CDR3 extends over 15 amino acids. Here the CDR3 DNA reads TGTGCCAGCAGTTGGGCCGCTGACGGAAACTACGAGCAGTACTTC. Its translation: CASSWAADGNYEQYF.

This clone was counted once. The gene calls are TRBV18 and TRBJ2-3; 8 nucleotides line up with TRBD2. The CDR3 consists of 17 residues. The germline CDR1 and CDR2 sequences are KGHSH and LQKENI. Trimming removed 3 bases from V and 0 bases from J; junction bases left unmatched: 8. CDR3 in DNA: TGTGCCAGCTCACCGGATGCGGCGGGAGGCAGCACAGATACGCAGTATTTT. Translated: CASSPDAAGGSTDTQYF.

The chain recombines TRBV27 with TRBJ1-1; TRBD1 might be the D (5 bases). The CDR3 contains 14 residues. Germline CDR1 MNHEY, CDR2 SMNVEV (reference sequence). Deletions cut 1 base from V and 1 base from J, with 7 bases between. The CDR3 spells CASSLFQGNTEAFF. The CDR3 DNA follows: TGTGCCAGCAGTTTATTTCAGGGGAACACTGAAGCTTTCTTT.

The chain recombines TRBV5-1 with TRBJ1-1; 7 nucleotides agree with TRBD1. Losses at the gene ends were 5 bases for V and 3 bases for J; bases not matched to a gene: 13. From germline, CDR1 is SGHRS and CDR2 YFSETQ. The CDR3 has 16 amino acids. CDR3 coding DNA: TGCGCCAGCAGTCGACAGGGTTTTGGCTTGGACACTGAAGCTTTCTTT. Translation: CASSRQGFGLDTEAFF.

This clone has only a few counts. Other nucleotide sequences from this sample produce the same CDR3. This chain connects TRBV7-9 to TRBJ2-1; 12 nucleotides agree with TRBD2. V shed 4 bases and J 4 bases; nucleotides not matched to a gene: 2. The germline CDR1 and CDR2 sequences are SEHNR and FQNEAQ (reference sequence). The CDR3 totals 15 residues. CDR3 nucleotides: TGTGCCAGCAGCTCCGGACTAGCGGGGTACAATGAGCAGTTCTTC. It encodes CASSSGLAGYNEQFF.

The rearrangement links TRBV11-2 to TRBJ2-7; D gene uncertain. Germline V gene lookup returns CDR1 SGHAT and CDR2 FQNNGV. The V end was cut by 1 base, the J end by 3 bases, with 7 bases between. The CDR3 sequence is 13 residues long. For the CDR3, the DNA is TGTGCCAGCAGCTTAGTGCAGTACTACGAGCAGTACTTC. Protein: CASSLVQYYEQYF.

V gene TRBV29-1 combines with J gene TRBJ2-1, with 16 bases matching TRBD2. In germline, CDR1 is SQVTM, CDR2 ANQGSEA. J lost 13 bases, V lost 6 bases, and 6 bases had no gene match. The CDR3 is 13 residues long. CDR3 protein: CSVGLAGGPHQFF. CDR3 nucleotide sequence: TGCAGCGTGGGACTAGCGGGAGGGCCCCATCAGTTCTTC.

This clone was recorded only once. The J gene is TRBJ2-7, the V gene TRBV10-3, with TRBD2 matching 10 bases. J lost 7 bases, V lost 4 bases, and 13 bases had no gene match. CDR1 is ENHRY and CDR2 is SYGVKD in the germline V gene. The CDR3 is made up of 16 amino acids. The CDR3 DNA reads TGTGCCATCAGTGGGCAAACTAGCGGGGTGAAAGATGAGCAGTACTTC. It translates to CAISGQTSGVKDEQYF.